Presented here are 26 T cell receptor beta chains from one specimen sequenced in a study of cytomegalovirus exposure and HLA in healthy donors. Assay: immunoSEQ multiplex PCR; the TCRdb copy retains only in-frame clones and omits some. The data show some 130,000 clones, with roughly nine tenths seen just once and just under 3% held by the top ten. Sequencing was performed on PBMCs. These receptors all stem from a man aged 18 to 29 in good health and CMV-seronegative.

The V gene is TRBV6-6, the J gene TRBJ2-2; D uncertain. The CDR3 is 15 residues long. In germline, CDR1 is MNHNY, CDR2 SVGAGI (reference sequence). The V gene lost 6 bases and the J gene lost 6 bases, with 17 bases spanning the gap. CDR3 nucleotide sequence: TGTGCCAGCAGGGAACACATAGCCGGAGCCGGGGAGCTGTTTTTT. This encodes CASREHIAGAGELFF.

V usage is TRBV27 and J usage is TRBJ1-2; 12 bases align to TRBD1. V dropped 6 bases and J dropped 1; count of bases not matched to a gene: 18. The CDR3 extends over 20 amino acids. Germline CDR1 reads MNHEY; CDR2 reads SMNVEV (reference sequence). The CDR3 coding sequence is TGTGCCAGCAGCATGGGACAGGGGGCGATGCTGGTCGTTGGTAACTATGGCTACACCTTC. Encoded protein: CASSMGQGAMLVVGNYGYTF.

This clone has a single count. The rearrangement uses TRBV7-2 and TRBJ2-5, with 8 bases fitting TRBD1. V lost 5 bases to trimming and J lost 3 bases; unmatched junction nucleotides: 5. CDR1 is SGHTA and CDR2 is FQGNSA in the germline V gene. CDR3 length equals 14 residues. The CDR3 reads CASSINRGKETQYF. CDR3 coding DNA: TGTGCCAGCAGCATAAACAGGGGGAAAGAGACCCAGTACTTC.

The gene calls are TRBV5-1 and TRBJ2-7; TRBD2 aligns across 11 bases. J was trimmed by 5 bases and V by 2 bases; bases with no gene match: 9. This CDR3 is built from 16 residues. CDR1 SGHRS and CDR2 YFSETQ come from the germline V gene. CDR3 region: CASSLGLTSGVHEQYF. The CDR3 bases are TGCGCCAGCAGCTTAGGCCTGACTAGCGGGGTTCACGAGCAGTACTTC.

The DNA of the CDR3 is TGTGCCAGCAGACATACTTTACCGACGGGGTTTAATGAAAAACTGTTTTTT. Translating it yields CASRHTLPTGFNEKLFF. The chain combines TRBV11-2 with TRBJ1-4, with D unclear. The CDR3 length is 17 residues. With 6 bases removed from V and 4 bases from J, the gap between germline ends came to 21 bases. Germline V lookup: CDR1 SGHAT, CDR2 FQNNGV.

The chain's CDR3 is CASSPPWADYGYTF. The CDR3, as DNA: TGTGCCAGCAGCCCCCCCTGGGCAGACTATGGCTACACCTTC. The chain has TRBV11-2 and TRBJ1-2, with unresolved D. This CDR3 is 14 amino acids long. The V and J ends lost 5 bases and 3 bases respectively, with 13 bases between them. The germline V gene has CDR1 SGHAT and CDR2 FQNNGV.

The rearrangement uses TRBV20-1 and TRBJ2-5; D unresolved. The CDR3 runs to 11 residues. V was clipped by 4 bases and J by 5 bases, with 8 bases between them. Germline CDR1 and CDR2: DFQATT and SNEGSKA (reference sequence). The CDR3, as DNA: TGCAGTGCTATTGGAGCGGAGACCCAGTACTTC. Residues: CSAIGAETQYF.

The gene calls are TRBV7-9 and TRBJ2-3; perhaps TRBD2 as D (5 bases). Germline V CDR1 and CDR2: SEHNR, FQNEAQ (reference sequence). The CDR3 is 15 residues long. Trimming stripped 3 bases from V and 5 bases from J, with 15 bases between. This chain's CDR3 is CASSLSSGGRDTQYF. The CDR3 bases are TGTGCCAGCAGCTTGAGTAGTGGTGGGAGAGATACGCAGTATTTT.

The chain employs TRBV30 and TRBJ2-1; D is undetermined. The germline V and J ends were trimmed by 1 base and 1 base, with 14 bases remaining between them. This CDR3 contains 16 residues. Germline-derived CDR1 and CDR2 are GTSNPN and SVGIG (reference sequence). Here the CDR3 DNA reads TGTGCCTGGAGTGGTTCGTACTTACGGTCCTACAATGAGCAGTTCTTC. Translating it yields CAWSGSYLRSYNEQFF.

The chain uses TRBV28 and TRBJ2-2; 7 bases are shared with TRBD1. V dropped 7 bases and J dropped 4; count of bases not matched to a gene: 15. Germline V lookup: CDR1 MDHEN, CDR2 SYDVKM. CDR3 length: 17 residues. CDR3 coding DNA: TGTGCCAGCAACCTTGGGGCTGCGACAGGGAGCACCGGGGAGCTGTTTTTT. Translated, it gives CASNLGAATGSTGELFF.

V usage is TRBV28 and J usage is TRBJ2-3; 7 bases line up with TRBD1. With 4 bases clipped from V and 2 bases from J, the junction kept 3 bases outside the gene matches. The V gene's germline CDR1 is MDHEN and CDR2 SYDVKM. The CDR3 contains 14 residues. The CDR3 here is CASSSGQNTDTQYF. For the CDR3, the DNA is TGTGCCAGCAGTTCGGGACAGAACACAGATACGCAGTATTTT.

The chain uses TRBV19 and TRBJ2-7; TRBD1 might be the D (6 bases). The V end lost 1 base, the J end lost 1 base, and 11 bases lay between the germline ends. Per the germline V gene, CDR1 is LNHDA and CDR2 is SQIVND (reference sequence). There are 15 residues in the CDR3. The CDR3 DNA sequence: TGTGCCAGTAGTATAGTTGCAGGGGTGTCCTACGAGCAGTACTTC. Its translation: CASSIVAGVSYEQYF. Variable domain in full (rest from reference TRBV19 and TRBJ2-7): DGGITQSPKYLFRKEGQNVTLSCEQNLNHDAMYWYRQDPGQGLRLIYYSQIVNDFQKGDIAEGYSVSREKKESFPLTVTSAQKNPTAFYLCASSIVAGVSYEQYFGPGTRLTVT.

The rearrangement uses TRBV6-1 and TRBJ1-5; TRBD1 agrees at 9 bases. J was trimmed by 4 bases and V by 5 bases; bases with no gene match: 3. CDR1 is MNHNS and CDR2 is SASEGT in the germline V gene. The CDR3 extends over 14 amino acids. CDR3 residues: CASSWTGENQPQHF. The DNA of the CDR3 is TGTGCCAGCAGTTGGACAGGGGAAAATCAGCCCCAGCATTTT.

V gene TRBV7-6 combines with J gene TRBJ1-2; the D gene is possibly TRBD1 (5 bases). Germline-derived CDR1 and CDR2 are SGHVS and FNYEAQ. V was trimmed by 5 bases and J by 7 bases, leaving 17 bases between them. This CDR3 is 14 amino acids long. CDR3 residues: CASSPPGGEGGYTF. CDR3 DNA sequence: TGTGCCAGCAGCCCCCCCGGGGGGGAGGGTGGCTACACCTTC. The entire variable domain, with the rest obtained from reference TRBV7-6 and TRBJ1-2, is as follows: GAGVSQSPRYKVTKRGQDVALRCDPISGHVSLYWYRQALGQGPEFLTYFNYEAQQDKSGLPNDRFSAERPEGSISTLTIQRTEQRDSAMYRCASSPPGGEGGYTFGSGTRLTVV.

This chain links TRBV4-1 with TRBJ2-1, with 8 nucleotides matching TRBD1. This CDR3 is 15 amino acids long. V lost 4 bases and J lost 7; bases outside the gene matches: 9. CDR1 and CDR2 (germline): MGHRA, YSYEKL. For the CDR3, the DNA is TGCGCCAGCAGCCCCGGACAGGGCCCCGTGAATGAGCAGTTCTTC. Amino acids: CASSPGQGPVNEQFF.

The V and J genes are TRBV4-3 and TRBJ1-4; 8 bases map to TRBD1. The CDR3 spans 15 residues. In germline, CDR1 is LGHNA, CDR2 YSLEER. V shed 0 bases, J shed 7 bases, and the junction held 4 bases outside the gene matches. CDR3 nucleotide sequence: TGCGCCAGCAGCCAAGATCTCGGACAGGGTGAAAAACTGTTTTTT. It specifies CASSQDLGQGEKLFF.

The V gene is TRBV12-5, the J gene TRBJ1-1, with TRBD1 identical over 7 bases. Per the germline V gene, CDR1 is LGHNT and CDR2 is FRNRAP. V lost 0 bases, J lost 2 bases, and 6 bases stayed unmatched. The length of the CDR3 is 16 residues. DNA of the CDR3: TGTGCTAGTGGTTTGGTACTGGACAGGAGAAACACTGAAGCTTTCTTT. This sequence encodes CASGLVLDRRNTEAFF.

The J gene is TRBJ2-7, the V gene TRBV7-2; D unresolved. Germline V lookup: CDR1 SGHTA, CDR2 FQGNSA. Between the trimmed V and J ends, which lost 2 bases and 3 bases, there was a span of 11 bases. The CDR3 is 14 residues long. Written as DNA, the CDR3 is TGTGCCAGCAGCTTAACATACCAGGACTACGAGCAGTACTTC. This encodes CASSLTYQDYEQYF.

This clone was found once. This sequence joins TRBV28 and TRBJ1-1, with D tentatively TRBD1 (5 bases). The germline V and J ends were trimmed by 8 bases and 3 bases, with 22 bases remaining between them. This CDR3 has 16 residues. Per the germline V gene, CDR1 is MDHEN and CDR2 is SYDVKM. The DNA for the CDR3 is TGTGCCAGCCGTGTGGCAGGGCTCATGTCGGACACTGAAGCTTTCTTT. This codes for CASRVAGLMSDTEAFF. The variable domain in full, with the rest retrieved from reference TRBV28 and TRBJ1-1, is DVKVTQSSRYLVKRTGEKVFLECVQDMDHENMFWYRQDPGLGLRLIYFSYDVKMKEKGDIPEGYSVSREKKERFSLILESASTNQTSMYLCASRVAGLMSDTEAFFGQGTRLTVV.

This chain connects TRBV5-4 to TRBJ1-2; a weak D match, TRBD1 (5 bases). The CDR3 length is 15 residues. V was shortened by 1 base and J by 1 base, with 11 bases between the two germline ends. Germline CDR1 and CDR2: SGHNT and YYREEE (reference sequence). DNA of the CDR3: TGTGCCAGCAGCTTGACGACAGAATATAACTATGGCTACACCTTC. Amino acid sequence: CASSLTTEYNYGYTF. The whole variable domain, remainder taken from reference TRBV5-4 and TRBJ1-2, is ETGVTQSPTHLIKTRGQQVTLRCSSQSGHNTVSWYQQALGQGPQFIFQYYREEENGRGNFPPRFSGLQFPNYSSELNVNALELDDSALYLCASSLTTEYNYGYTFGSGTRLTVV.

J is TRBJ2-1 and V is TRBV28, with D possibly being TRBD1 (5 bases). Germline CDR1 is MDHEN and CDR2 is SYDVKM. The CDR3 loop spans 15 amino acids. Trimming left V 1 base short and J 7 bases short, with 14 bases between. The CDR3 region is CASSLSVAGANEQFF. The CDR3 coding sequence is TGTGCCAGCAGTTTATCCGTGGCTGGGGCGAATGAGCAGTTCTTC.

There are a few counts of this clone. V gene TRBV5-4 combines with J gene TRBJ2-7, with D possibly matching TRBD2 (6 bases). The CDR3 extends over 13 amino acids. V was shortened by 4 bases and J by 6 bases, with 14 bases between the two germline ends. Germline V lookup: CDR1 SGHNT, CDR2 YYREEE (reference sequence). The CDR3 sequence: CASSPGGGTEQYF. The CDR3 DNA reads as TGTGCCAGCAGCCCCGGGGGTGGGACCGAGCAGTACTTC.

This clone was found once. V is TRBV5-1 and J is TRBJ2-5; 8 nucleotides align to TRBD1. The germline CDR1 and CDR2 sequences are SGHRS and YFSETQ. The CDR3 length is 15 residues. The J segment lost 2 bases and the V segment lost 4 bases, leaving 7 bases of the junction unmatched. CDR3 amino acids: CASSRLHRGQETQYF. In DNA, the CDR3 is TGCGCCAGCAGCCGGCTACACAGGGGGCAAGAGACCCAGTACTTC. Full variable domain (remainder filled in from reference TRBV5-1 and TRBJ2-5): KAGVTQTPRYLIKTRGQQVTLSCSPISGHRSVSWYQQTPGQGLQFLFEYFSETQRNKGNFPGRFSGRQFSNSRSEMNVSTLELGDSALYLCASSRLHRGQETQYFGPGTRLLVL.

This clone showed up just once. This rearrangement joins TRBV10-3 to TRBJ2-3; D unresolved. Germline V gene sequence: CDR1 ENHRY, CDR2 SYGVKD. This CDR3 comprises 13 residues. V gave up 4 bases and J gave up 2 bases, with 7 bases separating them. CDR3 coding DNA: TGTGCCATCAGTGGCGCCAACACAGATACGCAGTATTTT. It translates to CAISGANTDTQYF.

The chain uses TRBV5-1 and TRBJ1-2; a possible D gene is TRBD1 (6 bases). V lost 8 bases and J 4 bases, leaving 15 bases between the germline ends. This CDR3 is 13 amino acids long. Germline values: CDR1 SGHRS, CDR2 YFSETQ. The CDR3 nucleotides read TGCGCCAGACCGGCGGGGGCAGGCTATGGCTACACCTTC. Protein product: CARPAGAGYGYTF.

The V call is TRBV7-9, the J call TRBJ2-7; a weak D match, TRBD1 (6 bases). From germline, CDR1 is SEHNR and CDR2 FQNEAQ (reference sequence). The CDR3 extends over 16 amino acids. The ends were cut back, 5 bases at V and 0 bases at J, with 17 bases in the middle. CDR3 in DNA: TGTGCCAGCAGCCCAAGGGCCAGGGGCAGCTCCTACGAGCAGTACTTC. Translated, it gives CASSPRARGSSYEQYF.